The 5 T cell receptor beta chains reported below all come from one sample, sequenced in a study of CD8 T cells in ankylosing spondylitis. TCRdb re-called the 5' RACE reads with MiXCR, one entry per CDR3 protein. The sample has around 150,000 distinct CDR3 sequences; around 19% are singletons. Sequenced sample: blood, either unsorted or a sorted T cell fraction (not recorded which). Every receptor here comes from a male donor with ankylosing spondylitis or in good health (not recorded which).

This clonotype was seen repeatedly, ten times or more. This chain links TRBV10-3 with TRBJ2-1; D remains unclear. Trimming took 4 bases from V and 7 from J, leaving 17 bases between them. CDR1 and CDR2 (germline): ENHRY, SYGVKD. The CDR3 spans 15 residues. The CDR3 is CAISGRLARVNEQFF. Written as DNA, the CDR3 is TGTGCCATCAGTGGGAGACTCGCCCGGGTGAATGAGCAGTTCTTC.

Points on this clonotype: A much bigger clone sits one base away, suggesting this may be a read error. The chain carries TRBV5-5 and TRBJ2-7, with 11 bases identical to TRBD2. This CDR3 contains 16 residues. Germline lookup yields CDR1 SGHKS and CDR2 YYEKEE (reference sequence). This CDR3 reads CATSLRTSGGTYEQYF. The CDR3 DNA follows: TGTGCCACCAGCTTACGAACTAGCGGGGGAACCTACGAGCAGTACTTC.

This clonotype came up a few times. The chain combines TRBV7-2 with TRBJ2-4; D gene ambiguous. Germline V gene data show CDR1 as SGHTA and CDR2 as FQGNSA. This CDR3 is 16 amino acids long. V dropped 0 bases and J dropped 0 bases, with 9 bases sitting between them. The DNA for the CDR3 is TGTGCCAGCAGCTTAGCCCCGCTCCGAGCCAAAAACATTCAGTACTTC. It is translated as CASSLAPLRAKNIQYF. The variable domain in full, completed from reference TRBV7-2 and TRBJ2-4, reads GAGVSQSPSNKVTEKGKDVELRCDPISGHTALYWYRQSLGQGLEFLIYFQGNSAPDKSGLPSDRFSAERTGGSVSTLTIQRTQQEDSAVYLCASSLAPLRAKNIQYFGAGTRLSVL.

This clonotype appeared many times. V is TRBV5-1 and J is TRBJ2-7; D is possibly TRBD2 (6 bases). Germline V gene sequence: CDR1 SGHRS, CDR2 YFSETQ. The CDR3 sequence is 13 residues long. Trimming stripped 4 bases from V and 3 bases from J, with 11 bases between. The DNA of the CDR3 is TGCGCCAGCAGCCTGGCTAGCGACTACGAGCAGTACTTC. Protein product: CASSLASDYEQYF.

The chain has TRBV29-1 and TRBJ2-7, with D maybe TRBD1 (7 bases). Germline assignment: CDR1 SQVTM and CDR2 ANQGSEA. The CDR3 contains 14 residues. Trimming pared 5 bases from V and 3 bases from J, leaving 17 bases between. In DNA form, the CDR3 reads TGCAGCGTTTTGGAGGGGGCTGGGGACTACGAGCAGTACTTC. Protein sequence: CSVLEGAGDYEQYF.